At least ten counts were recorded for the clone carrying this T cell receptor (beta chain). The antigen remains undetermined. V shed 6 bases and J 9 bases; nucleotides not matched to a gene: 3. Germline CDR1 is LGHDT and CDR2 is YNNKEL (reference sequence). This CDR3 spans 12 amino acids. In TCRdb, the RT-PCR reads were re-called with MiXCR into one record per CDR3 protein. The table shows around 300,000 distinct CDR3 sequences, with 20% to 25% occurring only once. The entry originates in a study of response to subunit inactivated influenza vaccine. Study outcomes and limitations: Authors suggested that a seasonal influenza vaccination recruits few new T cells each time.

The receptor was derived from a man aged 45-69 years who received an inactivated influenza vaccine. The specimen was PBMCs from blood, collected about 20 months after vaccination. V usage is TRBV3-1 and J usage is TRBJ2-1; the match to TRBD2 covers 9 bases. CDR3 protein: CASRLAGTEQFF. CDR3 nucleotides: TGTGCCAGCAGACTAGCGGGTACTGAGCAGTTCTTC.